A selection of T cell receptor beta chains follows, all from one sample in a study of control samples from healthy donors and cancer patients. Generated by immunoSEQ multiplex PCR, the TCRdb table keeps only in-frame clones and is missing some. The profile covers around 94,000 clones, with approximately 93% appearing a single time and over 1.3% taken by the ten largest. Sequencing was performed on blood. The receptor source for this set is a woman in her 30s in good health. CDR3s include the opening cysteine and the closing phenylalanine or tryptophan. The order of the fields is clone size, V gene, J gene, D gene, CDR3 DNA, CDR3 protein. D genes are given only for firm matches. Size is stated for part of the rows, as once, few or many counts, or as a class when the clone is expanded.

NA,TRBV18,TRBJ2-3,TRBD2,TGTGCCAGCTCGTCTAGCGGGGTAACAGATACGCAGTATTTT,CASSSSGVTDTQYF
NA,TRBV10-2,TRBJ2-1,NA,TGCGCCAGCAGTGTAGGTAGCTATGAGCAGTTCTTC,CASSVGSYEQFF
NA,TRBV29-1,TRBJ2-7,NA,TGCAGCGCAGTTCGACAGGTTGGCAACGAGCAGTACTTC,CSAVRQVGNEQYF
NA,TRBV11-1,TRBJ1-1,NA,TGTGCCAGCAGCTTCAACCCGAGGCGGGCTGAAGCTTTCTTT,CASSFNPRRAEAFF
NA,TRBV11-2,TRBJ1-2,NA,TGTGCCAGCAGCTTAGACCAGGCTGCTTCTGGCTACACCTTC,CASSLDQAASGYTF
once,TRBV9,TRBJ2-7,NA,TGTGCCAGCAGCACCCGGGACATCTCCTACGAGCAGTACTTC,CASSTRDISYEQYF
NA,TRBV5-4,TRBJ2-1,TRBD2,TGTGCCAGCAACCTACCTAGCGGGAGTAGCAATGAGCAGTTCTTC,CASNLPSGSSNEQFF
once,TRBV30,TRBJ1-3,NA,TGTGCCTGGAGGCAACGAAGGGCGCCTGGAAACACCATATATTTT,CAWRQRRAPGNTIYF
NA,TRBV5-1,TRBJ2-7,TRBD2,TGCGCCAGCAGCTATAGCGGGAGCGCGACCTACGAGCAGTACTTC,CASSYSGSATYEQYF
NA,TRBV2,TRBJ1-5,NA,TGTGCCAGCAGGGAAGGGGGGCGCAATCAGCCCCAGCATTTT,CASREGGRNQPQHF
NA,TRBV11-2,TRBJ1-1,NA,TGTGCCAGCATTATAGCTCCGGTCAAAACAGGGAACACTGAAGCTTTCTTT,CASIIAPVKTGNTEAFF
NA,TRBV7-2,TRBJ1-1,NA,TGTGCCAGCAGCTTAGTGAGACAGCAGAACACTGAAGCTTTCTTT,CASSLVRQQNTEAFF
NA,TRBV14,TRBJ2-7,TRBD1,TGTGCCAGCAGCCAAGAGCGCCGCAGGGGGATCGAGCAGTACTTC,CASSQERRRGIEQYF
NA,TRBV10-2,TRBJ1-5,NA,TGCGCCAGCAGGGAGAATAGCAATCAGCCCCAGCATTTT,CASRENSNQPQHF
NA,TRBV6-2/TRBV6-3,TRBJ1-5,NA,TGTGCCAGCAGTTACATGCGCAATCAGCCCCAGCATTTT,CASSYMRNQPQHF
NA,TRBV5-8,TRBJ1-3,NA,TGTGCCAGCAGCTTGGCGATACGGATAACTGGAAACACCATATATTTT,CASSLAIRITGNTIYF
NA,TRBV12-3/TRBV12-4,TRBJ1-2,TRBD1,TGTGCCAGCAGTTTACGGGACAGCGACGGCTACACCTTC,CASSLRDSDGYTF
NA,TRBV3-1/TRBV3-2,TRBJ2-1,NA,TGTGCCAGCAGCCAAAGGGGGTTCGGGTGGCGGAGGAGCTCCTACAATGAGCAGTTCTTC,CASSQRGFGWRRSSYNEQFF
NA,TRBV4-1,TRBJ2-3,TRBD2,TGCGCCAGCAGCCCCTACGGGAGGGGTGACACAGATACGCAGTATTTT,CASSPYGRGDTDTQYF
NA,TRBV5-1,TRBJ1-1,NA,TGCGCCAGCAGCTTGGACAGGGCGAACACTGAAGCTTTCTTT,CASSLDRANTEAFF
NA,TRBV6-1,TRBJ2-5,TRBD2,TGTGCCAGCAGTGACGGGAGGCAGACCCAGTACTTC,CASSDGRQTQYF
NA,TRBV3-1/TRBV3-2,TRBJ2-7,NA,TGTGCCAGCAGCCAAGTTTCTTCTCCCTCCTACGAGCAGTACTTC,CASSQVSSPSYEQYF
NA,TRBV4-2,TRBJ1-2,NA,TGTGCCAGCAGCCAAGATGATCCCCTGTCCTATGGCTACACCTTC,CASSQDDPLSYGYTF
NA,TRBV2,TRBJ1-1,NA,TGTGCCAGCAGTGAAGAGGTTACCACTGAAGCTTTCTTT,CASSEEVTTEAFF
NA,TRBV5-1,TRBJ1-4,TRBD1,TGCGCCAGCAGCCTTCTACCAGGGACAGGGATCGAAAAACTGTTTTTT,CASSLLPGTGIEKLFF
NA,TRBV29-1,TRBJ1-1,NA,TGCAGCGTTGAAGAGGGACGGGAAGCTTTCTTT,CSVEEGREAFF
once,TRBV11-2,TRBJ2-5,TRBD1,TGTGCCAGCAGCTCGACCACAGGGGTCCAAGAGACCCAGTACTTC,CASSSTTGVQETQYF
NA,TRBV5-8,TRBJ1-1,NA,TGTGCCAGCAGCCGGGTAATTGAAGCTTTCTTT,CASSRVIEAFF
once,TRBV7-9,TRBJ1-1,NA,TGTGCCAGCAGCTCGGGTACTTCTGAAGCTTTCTTT,CASSSGTSEAFF
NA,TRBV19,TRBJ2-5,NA,TGTGCCAGTAGTCTGGACCGCGGGGAGACCCAGTACTTC,CASSLDRGETQYF
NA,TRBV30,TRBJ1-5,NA,TGTGCCTGGAGTGTCCCACCGAAGACAGGCGCGGGGAAGAATCAGCCCCAGCATTTT,CAWSVPPKTGAGKNQPQHF
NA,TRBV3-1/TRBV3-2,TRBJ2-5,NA,TGTGCCAGCAGCCGGGCTAACCTCAGAGAGACCCAGTACTTC,CASSRANLRETQYF
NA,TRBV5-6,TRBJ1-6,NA,TGTGCCAGCAGCTTGGTGGGGTGGGGGGATTCACCCCTCCACTTT,CASSLVGWGDSPLHF
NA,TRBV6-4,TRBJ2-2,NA,TGTGCCAGCAGTGACCGGGAATCAGGGGAGCTGTTTTTT,CASSDRESGELFF
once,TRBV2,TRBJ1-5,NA,TGTGCCAGCAGCCGGGACACGATAATTAATCAGCCCCAGCATTTT,CASSRDTIINQPQHF
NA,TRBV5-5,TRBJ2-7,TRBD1,TGTGCCAGCAGCACTAGGACAGGGAAAGAAGCCTACGAGCAGTACTTC,CASSTRTGKEAYEQYF
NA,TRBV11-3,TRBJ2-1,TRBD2,TGTGCCAGCAGCTTAGTGGGCGGGAGGGTGGATGAGCAGTTCTTC,CASSLVGGRVDEQFF
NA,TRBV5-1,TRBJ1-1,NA,TGCGCCAGCAGCTTGGCCGGCTGGTTCTTTGGGGGTGAAGCTTTCTTT,CASSLAGWFFGGEAFF
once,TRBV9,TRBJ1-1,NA,TGTGCCAGCAGCTCGCACGGGGACACTGAAGCTTTCTTT,CASSSHGDTEAFF
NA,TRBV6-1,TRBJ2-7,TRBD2,TGTGCCAGCAGTGAAGGGACTAGTTTCTCCTACGAGCAGTACTTC,CASSEGTSFSYEQYF
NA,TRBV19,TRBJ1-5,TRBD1,TGTGCCAGTAGTTTCTCAGGGGGTAATCAGCCCCAGCATTTT,CASSFSGGNQPQHF
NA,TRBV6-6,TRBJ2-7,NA,TGTGCCAGCAGCTGGAGCAGGGATTCCCACGAGCAGTACTTC,CASSWSRDSHEQYF
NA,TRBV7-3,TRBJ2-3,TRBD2,TGTGCCAGCAGTTATAGCGGGAGGGCCAGAGATACGCAGTATTTT,CASSYSGRARDTQYF
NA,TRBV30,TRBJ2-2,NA,TGTGCCTGGAGTGAAGCAGCCACCGGGGAGCTGTTTTTT,CAWSEAATGELFF
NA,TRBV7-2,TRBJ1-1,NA,TGTGCCAGCGGGAAGACAGTAGGTTCTGAAGCTTTCTTT,CASGKTVGSEAFF
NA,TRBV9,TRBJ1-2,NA,TGTGCCAGCAGCTCCCCAGGGAATAACTATGGCTACACCTTC,CASSSPGNNYGYTF
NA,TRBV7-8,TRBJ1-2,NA,TGTGCCAGCAGTTTTAGCGGGGGACCTCACGGCTACACCTTC,CASSFSGGPHGYTF
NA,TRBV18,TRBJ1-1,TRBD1,TGTGCCAGCTCGACTTCCGGGACAGACTCTGAAGCTTTCTTT,CASSTSGTDSEAFF
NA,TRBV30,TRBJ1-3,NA,TGTGCCTGGAGTCGGAGAAGCTCTGGAAACACCATATATTTT,CAWSRRSSGNTIYF
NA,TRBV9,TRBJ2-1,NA,TGTGCCAGCAGCGTAGTCGACGGTAGGAAGTTCTTC,CASSVVDGRKFF